This entry lists 27 T cell receptor beta chains sequenced from one sample in a study of OX40 agonist ivuxolimab in advanced cancers. Library construction relied on the immunoSEQ multiplex PCR assay. TCRdb mirrors the immuneACCESS table, restricted to in-frame sequences. Some clones are absent from its copies; in checked studies, under half trace to an unresolved V gene, and the reason for the others is unknown. Within this sample are about 60,000 clones, with 91% of them counted one time only. Clones ranked in the top ten supply 11% to 15% of the sample. The sequenced sample was CD4+ or CD8+ T cells sorted from blood, obtained in a trial of the OX40 agonist ivuxolimab. Receptors were obtained from an adult with an advanced solid tumor such as melanoma, head and neck, liver or kidney cancer.

The J gene is TRBJ2-1, the V gene TRBV19, with TRBD2 matching 12 bases. The CDR3 contains 15 residues. Per the germline V gene, CDR1 is LNHDA and CDR2 is SQIVND (reference sequence). Unmatched junction bases numbered 10, after V lost 5 bases and J lost 11 bases. This CDR3 reads CASSPGWTSGTQQFF. The CDR3 nucleotides read TGTGCCAGTAGTCCAGGTTGGACTAGCGGGACCCAGCAGTTCTTC. The entire variable domain, with the rest obtained from reference TRBV19 and TRBJ2-1, is as follows: DGGITQSPKYLFRKEGQNVTLSCEQNLNHDAMYWYRQDPGQGLRLIYYSQIVNDFQKGDIAEGYSVSREKKESFPLTVTSAQKNPTAFYLCASSPGWTSGTQQFFGPGTRLTVL.

This sequence joins TRBV15 and TRBJ2-5, with TRBD2 matching over 8 bases. Germline assignment: CDR1 LNHNV and CDR2 YYDKDF (reference sequence). CDR3 length: 14 amino acids. Germline trimming cut 9 bases from V and 5 bases from J; bases unmatched to any gene: 11. The CDR3 DNA reads as TGTGCCACATCGAGAGGACTAGCTCCTGAGACCCAGTACTTC. Protein sequence: CATSRGLAPETQYF.

The chain uses TRBV11-3 and TRBJ2-7; possibly TRBD1 or TRBD2 for D (5 bases each). This CDR3 spans 14 amino acids. The germline V gene encodes CDR1 SGHNT and CDR2 YENEEA. V was trimmed by 4 bases and J by 3 bases, leaving 13 bases between them. CDR3 in DNA: TGTGCCAGCAGCTCCCGGGACCACCGCTACGAGCAGTACTTC. It is translated as CASSSRDHRYEQYF.

The CDR3 DNA sequence: TGTGCCAGCAGCTCCCTCCCGGGACAGGGGGCGCGGCAGTACTTC. Translating it yields CASSSLPGQGARQYF. The chain is built from TRBV7-6 and TRBJ2-7, with 12 bases matching TRBD1. Looked up from germline, CDR1 is SGHVS and CDR2 is FNYEAQ. With V trimmed by 4 bases and J by 9 bases, 10 bases remained unmatched. The CDR3 has 15 amino acids.

The chain has TRBV18 and TRBJ2-5, with 10 bases fitting TRBD2. V was pared by 2 bases and J by 1 base, with 10 bases of the junction left unmatched. CDR1 KGHSH and CDR2 LQKENI come from the germline V gene. The CDR3 extends over 18 amino acids. The CDR3 nucleotides are TGTGCCAGCTCACCAATAAGAGCGGGAGGGCTGGTCCAAGAGACCCAGTACTTC. Protein: CASSPIRAGGLVQETQYF.

The chain couples TRBV19 to TRBJ2-7; 7 bases align to TRBD2. The V and J ends lost 1 base and 4 bases, in that order; junction bases with no gene match: 7. This CDR3 region has 15 residues. Germline CDR1 and CDR2: LNHDA and SQIVND (reference sequence). For the CDR3, the DNA is TGTGCCAGTAGTATAGTAGCTAGCGGACCGTACGAGCAGTACTTC. Translated: CASSIVASGPYEQYF.

To note about this clone: Its ends do not fully match the called genes, so a read error is possible. The rearrangement joins TRBV7-7 to TRBJ2-5; TRBD2 agrees at 11 bases. Per the germline V gene, CDR1 is SSHAT and CDR2 is FNYEAQ (reference sequence). The CDR3 is made up of 15 amino acids. In DNA, the CDR3 is TGTGCTAGCAGCTTGACTAGCGGGGTTCAAGAGACCCAGTACTTC. Protein product: CASSLTSGVQETQYF.

V usage is TRBV4-2 and J usage is TRBJ2-3, with 7 bases that match TRBD2. CDR1 and CDR2 (germline): LGHNA, YNFKEQ. V lost 1 base, J lost 3 bases, and 4 bases stayed unmatched. CDR3 length equals 15 residues. This CDR3 reads CASSQAPGRTDTQYF. Here the CDR3 DNA reads TGTGCCAGCAGCCAAGCCCCCGGGAGGACAGATACGCAGTATTTT.

The rearrangement uses TRBV6-1 and TRBJ2-7, with TRBD1 identical over 7 bases. The CDR3 runs to 14 residues. The V gene end was trimmed by 0 bases and the J gene end by 4 bases; junction bases not matched to a gene: 3. The germline gives CDR1 MNHNS, CDR2 SASEGT. CDR3 sequence (DNA): TGTGCCAGCAGTGAAGCCGGGACAGCATACGAGCAGTACTTC. Translation: CASSEAGTAYEQYF.

CDR3 in amino acids: CSVDTTSGYRGQETQYF. The CDR3 nucleotides are TGCAGCGTTGATACGACTAGCGGGTACCGGGGCCAAGAGACCCAGTACTTC. V is TRBV29-1 and J is TRBJ2-5, with 10 bases lining up with TRBD2. The CDR3 runs 17 residues. The V segment lost 3 bases and the J segment 1 base; nucleotides outside the gene matches: 11. Germline-derived CDR1 and CDR2 are SQVTM and ANQGSEA.

The chain uses TRBV7-2 and TRBJ2-3; D possibly corresponds to TRBD2 (7 bases). Trimming took 0 bases from V and 4 from J, leaving 11 bases between them. CDR3 size: 15 residues. Germline V gives CDR1 SGHTA, CDR2 FQGNSA. The CDR3 nucleotides read TGTGCCAGCAGCTTAGCGGGAGGGGGAGCAGATACGCAGTATTTT. Translation: CASSLAGGGADTQYF.

The J gene is TRBJ2-6, the V gene TRBV11-2; 8 bases are shared with TRBD1. J was trimmed by 0 bases and V by 4 bases; bases with no gene match: 5. In germline, CDR1 is SGHAT, CDR2 FQNNGV. The CDR3 totals 17 residues. The CDR3 protein is CASSSRGQSSGANVLTF. CDR3 nucleotide sequence: TGTGCCAGCAGCTCCAGGGGGCAGAGCTCTGGGGCCAACGTCCTGACTTTC.

This clone was seen only once. The gene calls are TRBV28 and TRBJ2-5; weak D call: TRBD2 (6 bases). CDR1 and CDR2 from the germline V gene are MDHEN and SYDVKM. The CDR3 spans 14 residues. The germline V and J ends were trimmed by 3 bases and 7 bases, with 15 bases remaining between them. The CDR3 nucleotides read TGTGCCAGCAGTTTTGGGGCGGGGCCGGGGACCCAGTACTTC. Translating it yields CASSFGAGPGTQYF.

This clone was observed a single time. CDR3 sequence: CASSLEAGEQFF. As DNA, the CDR3 is TGTGCCAGCAGCTTAGAGGCAGGTGAGCAGTTCTTC. The genes are TRBV11-3 and TRBJ2-1, with D hard to call. Trimming pared 0 bases from V and 9 bases from J, leaving 6 bases between. Looked up from germline, CDR1 is SGHNT and CDR2 is YENEEA. There are 12 residues in the CDR3.

This clone was detected once. The gene calls are TRBV7-9 and TRBJ2-1; the match to TRBD2 covers 11 bases. This CDR3 contains 18 residues. The V and J ends lost 4 bases and 4 bases, in that order; junction bases with no gene match: 12. CDR1 and CDR2 (germline): SEHNR, FQNEAQ (reference sequence). The CDR3 here is CASSSDSGRAGKYNEQFF. DNA of the CDR3: TGTGCCAGCAGCTCTGATAGCGGGAGGGCCGGAAAGTACAATGAGCAGTTCTTC. Supplemented by reference TRBV7-9 and TRBJ2-1, the full variable domain reads DTGVSQNPRHKITKRGQNVTFRCDPISEHNRLYWYRQTLGQGPEFLTYFQNEAQLEKSRLLSDRFSAERPKGSFSTLEIQRTEQGDSAMYLCASSSDSGRAGKYNEQFFGPGTRLTVL.

J is TRBJ1-4 and V is TRBV29-1; 7 nucleotides match TRBD1. This CDR3 region has 12 residues. The germline V gene encodes CDR1 SQVTM and CDR2 ANQGSEA. Losses at the gene ends were 6 bases for V and 8 bases for J; bases not matched to a gene: 6. The CDR3 DNA reads as TGCAGCGTCTCCTACAGGGGAGAAAAACTGTTTTTT. It yields the protein CSVSYRGEKLFF.

This clone was recorded a few times. This rearrangement joins TRBV6-6 to TRBJ1-1; unclear D gene. The germline gives CDR1 MNHNY, CDR2 SVGAGI (reference sequence). Trimming took off 7 bases at V and 1 base at J, with 7 bases between the two ends. This CDR3 has 12 residues. CDR3 region: CASNVKNTEAFF. DNA of the CDR3: TGTGCCAGCAACGTAAAGAACACTGAAGCTTTCTTT.

The chain uses TRBV10-2 and TRBJ2-1; the match to TRBD2 covers 15 bases. Germline V gene lookup returns CDR1 WSHSY and CDR2 SAAADI. V was clipped by 4 bases and J by 9 bases; unmatched bases: 1. The CDR3 covers 14 residues. CDR3 sequence: CASSGTSGRGEQFF. The CDR3 DNA reads as TGCGCCAGCAGTGGGACTAGCGGGAGGGGTGAGCAGTTCTTC.

The J gene is TRBJ1-4, the V gene TRBV5-1; D may be TRBD1 (6 bases). The CDR3 is 14 amino acids. V was clipped by 0 bases and J by 8 bases, with 11 bases between them. Per the germline V gene, CDR1 is SGHRS and CDR2 is YFSETQ. CDR3 region: CASSLVTGTEKLFF. CDR3 coding DNA: TGCGCCAGCAGCTTGGTAACAGGGACAGAAAAACTGTTTTTT. Full variable domain (missing parts from reference TRBV5-1 and TRBJ1-4): KAGVTQTPRYLIKTRGQQVTLSCSPISGHRSVSWYQQTPGQGLQFLFEYFSETQRNKGNFPGRFSGRQFSNSRSEMNVSTLELGDSALYLCASSLVTGTEKLFFGSGTQLSVL.

The chain links TRBV25-1 to TRBJ2-1; 8 positions agree with TRBD2. This CDR3 region has 17 residues. The germline V gene encodes CDR1 MGHDK and CDR2 SYGVNS. V was pared by 2 bases and J by 4 bases, with 10 bases of the junction left unmatched. The CDR3 is CASSERLASRGYNEQFF. CDR3 sequence (DNA): TGTGCCAGCAGTGAAAGACTAGCGTCTAGGGGTTACAATGAGCAGTTCTTC.

V is TRBV5-1 and J is TRBJ1-5; no reliable D call. This CDR3 is built from 15 residues. The germline V gene has CDR1 SGHRS and CDR2 YFSETQ. Trimming pared 4 bases from V and 7 bases from J, leaving 18 bases between. The CDR3 loop is CASSVDGDSRQPQHF. The CDR3, as DNA: TGCGCCAGCAGCGTGGACGGAGACTCCCGACAGCCCCAGCATTTT.

This chain connects TRBV6-5 to TRBJ2-1, with 8 bases matching TRBD1. The V gene end was trimmed by 6 bases and the J gene end by 4 bases; junction bases not matched to a gene: 5. The CDR3 contains 14 residues. CDR1 MNHEY and CDR2 SVGAGI come from the germline V gene. The CDR3 here is CASSPTGGYNEQFF. The CDR3 DNA reads TGTGCCAGCAGCCCCACAGGGGGTTACAATGAGCAGTTCTTC.

J is TRBJ2-1 and V is TRBV7-2; 11 nucleotides line up with TRBD2. Germline lookup yields CDR1 SGHTA and CDR2 FQGNSA. J lost 13 bases, V lost 5 bases, and 13 bases had no gene match. The CDR3 runs 15 residues. Written as DNA, the CDR3 is TGTGCCAGCAGCCCGAGGACTAGCGGGCTCCCCCCACAGTTCTTC. This encodes CASSPRTSGLPPQFF.

This chain uses TRBV6-5 with TRBJ1-6, with no clear D. The germline V gene encodes CDR1 MNHEY and CDR2 SVGAGI. V lost 6 bases, J lost 7 bases, and 16 bases lay in between. The CDR3 runs to 15 residues. CDR3 sequence (DNA): TGTGCCAGCAGAGTCCTTAGGACGGGAAATTCACCCCTCCACTTT. It specifies CASRVLRTGNSPLHF.

The V and J genes are TRBV5-1 and TRBJ2-3; D may match TRBD1 or TRBD2 (5 bases each). CDR1 and CDR2 from the germline V gene are SGHRS and YFSETQ. The V and J ends lost 2 bases and 4 bases respectively, with 17 bases between them. This CDR3 has 16 amino acids. The CDR3 sequence is CASSFTGRRGADTQYF. DNA of the CDR3: TGCGCCAGCAGCTTCACGGGAAGGAGAGGGGCAGATACGCAGTATTTT. The variable domain in full, with the rest retrieved from reference TRBV5-1 and TRBJ2-3, is KAGVTQTPRYLIKTRGQQVTLSCSPISGHRSVSWYQQTPGQGLQFLFEYFSETQRNKGNFPGRFSGRQFSNSRSEMNVSTLELGDSALYLCASSFTGRRGADTQYFGPGTRLTVL.

This chain connects TRBV19 to TRBJ2-1, with D perhaps being TRBD1 or TRBD2 (5 bases each). The CDR3 is 17 residues long. CDR1 LNHDA and CDR2 SQIVND come from the germline V gene (reference sequence). Trimming cost V 2 bases and J 7 bases, with 21 bases left between them. The CDR3 loop reads CASSITRVGDSRNEQFF. DNA of the CDR3: TGTGCCAGTAGTATAACCCGCGTGGGGGATTCCCGTAATGAGCAGTTCTTC.

V usage is TRBV5-6 and J usage is TRBJ2-7; 8 bases align to TRBD2. The CDR3 length is 15 residues. Germline CDR1 SGHDT, CDR2 YYEEEE. V gave up 3 bases and J gave up 0 bases; unmatched junction bases: 5. CDR3 residues: CASSSSGWSSYEQYF. The CDR3 bases are TGTGCCAGCAGCTCTAGCGGGTGGAGCTCCTACGAGCAGTACTTC.